These 26 T cell receptor beta chains originate from one sample sequenced in a study of CD8+ T cells in alopecia areata. RNA extraction and reverse transcription yielded cDNA as sequencing template. This table comes from immunoSEQ multiplex PCR, and its TCRdb copy is limited to in-frame clones, with some not included. There are roughly 110,000 clones in the sample, none observed a single time. The sample taken for sequencing was lesional skin. The receptors derive from a C3H/HeJ mouse with alopecia areata. The MHC haplotype of this mouse line is H2-k.

This clone was observed at least ten times. Gene labels here are mouse ones. The CDR3 is cut off 4 residues early in the read; its end comes from the germline J gene. The V gene is TRBV16, the J gene TRBJ1-1; a possible D gene is TRBD1 (5 bases). The length of the CDR3 is 13 residues. Per the germline V gene, CDR1 is SGHSA and CDR2 is FRNQAP. V lost 4 bases and J lost 1, with 7 bases in between. The CDR3 DNA, read in part, is TGTGCAAGCAGCTCGGGGGGGAACACA. This codes for CASSSGGNT. The whole CDR3 reads CASSSGGNTEVFF. Variable domain in full (rest from reference TRBV16 and TRBJ1-1): NAGVIQTPRHKVTGKGQEATLWCEPISGHSAVFWYRQTIVQGLEFLTYFRNQAPIDDSGMPKERFSAQMPNQSHSTLKIQSTQPQDSAVYLCASSSGGNTEVFFGKGTRLTVV.

This clone was found many times. The gene symbols are mouse symbols. The read ends 4 residues early relative to the CDR3; the germline J gene fills the gap. The chain uses TRBV13-3 and TRBJ2-3, with a weak D call TRBD2 (6 bases). The V and J ends lost 2 bases and 0 bases respectively, with 10 bases between them. Germline CDR1 reads NNHDY; CDR2 reads SYVADS. The length of the CDR3 is 15 residues. The CDR3 loop reads CASSEPGESAETLYF. The sequenced CDR3 bases are TGTGCCAGCAGTGAACCTGGGGAGAGTGCAGAA.

Details on this clone: Gene names and germline match the mouse. The read terminates 4 residues ahead of where the CDR3 ends, so the germline J gene completes it. The genes are TRBV14 and TRBJ2-7, with D perhaps TRBD1 (5 bases). Germline-derived CDR1 and CDR2 are SGHDT and FRDEAV. CDR3 size: 14 residues. Trimming shortened V by 1 base and J by 0 bases, and 8 bases separated the two germline ends. The CDR3 protein is CASSFRTHSYEQYF. CDR3 DNA (partial): TGTGCCAGCAGTTTCAGGACACACTCCTAT.

Concerning this clone: The gene names given are mouse names. Coverage ceases 4 residues before the CDR3 finishes, and the germline J gene fills in the end. The V call is TRBV13-3, the J call TRBJ2-5, with 7 bases identical to TRBD1. Per the germline V gene, CDR1 is NNHDY and CDR2 is SYVADS. The CDR3 length is 14 residues. The CDR3: CASSGTGRTDTQYF. The DNA read from the CDR3 is TGTGCCAGCAGTGGGACAGGCAGGACAGAC.

The sample holds a few counts of this clone. Gene names refer to mouse genes. The DNA ends 4 residues before the CDR3 does, and the rest of the CDR3 is filled in from the germline J gene. The chain combines TRBV13-2 with TRBJ2-1, with TRBD1 identical over 12 bases. The CDR3 has 17 residues. Germline CDR1 and CDR2: NNHNN and SYGAGS (reference sequence). With 0 bases clipped from V and 2 bases from J, the junction kept 3 bases outside the gene matches. CDR3 bases read: TGTGCCAGCGGTGATGCTGGGACAGGGGGCGACTATGCT. Protein product: CASGDAGTGGDYA. From start to end, the CDR3 is CASGDAGTGGDYAEQFF.

Note on this clone: Genes here carry mouse names. The missing CDR3 end, 4 residues past where the read stops, is filled in from the germline J gene. V gene TRBV13-3 combines with J gene TRBJ1-2, with 9 positions matching TRBD1. The J segment lost 0 bases and the V segment lost 2 bases, leaving 2 bases of the junction unmatched. Germline V gene lookup returns CDR1 NNHDY and CDR2 SYVADS. This CDR3 is 15 amino acids long. CDR3 DNA (partial): TGTGCCAGCAGTGAAGGACAGGGGTCAAACTCC. Encoded protein: CASSEGQGSNS. The whole CDR3 protein is CASSEGQGSNSDYTF.

This clone was seen a few times. Gene names are the mouse ones. The read ends 4 residues before the CDR3 terminus; that terminus is restored from the germline J gene. This chain joins TRBV13-3 and TRBJ1-2; 7 nucleotides match TRBD1. There are 12 residues in the CDR3. Germline V CDR1 and CDR2: NNHDY, SYVADS. The CDR3 bases that were read are TGTGCCAGCAGACAACAGGGGAAC. Encoded protein: CASRQQGN. The whole CDR3 sequence reads CASRQQGNDYTF.

Comments on this clone: The genes and germline here are from mouse. The read gets to within 4 residues of the CDR3 end, and the germline J gene fills in the rest. The chain recombines TRBV13-3 with TRBJ2-1, with 7 bases aligning to TRBD2. This CDR3 contains 17 residues. Germline V lookup: CDR1 NNHDY, CDR2 SYVADS. V was clipped by 0 bases and J by 0 bases; unmatched bases: 6. The CDR3 bases that were read are TGTGCCAGCAGTGATGCAAACCTGGGGGATAACTATGCT. Amino acid sequence: CASSDANLGDNYA. The whole CDR3 is CASSDANLGDNYAEQFF.

Of note for this clone: Genes and germline are mouse. The read ends 4 residues shy of where the CDR3 ends; the end is completed using the germline J gene. V is TRBV17 and J is TRBJ1-4, with D perhaps matching TRBD1 (6 bases). This CDR3 spans 14 amino acids. Germline CDR1 reads MNHDT; CDR2 reads YYDKIL. Trimming cost V 5 bases and J 4 bases, with 11 bases left between them. The CDR3 is CASSAGTNNERLFF. The sequenced part of the CDR3 DNA is TGTGCTAGCAGTGCCGGGACAAACAACGAA.

This clone came up a few times. Each gene name is a mouse one. The read terminates 4 residues ahead of where the CDR3 ends, so the germline J gene completes it. V and J are TRBV12-2 and TRBJ2-7; 7 bases fit TRBD1. Germline V gene lookup returns CDR1 SGHLS and CDR2 HYDKME. V dropped 3 bases and J dropped 0; count of bases not matched to a gene: 1. This CDR3 has 13 amino acids. The CDR3 sequence is CASSWDSSYEQYF. CDR3 DNA, as far as it was read: TGTGCCAGCTCTTGGGACAGCTCCTAT.

A remark on this clone: The germline and genes are mouse ones. The read comes to an end 4 residues before the CDR3 does, leaving the germline J gene to fill in the end. The gene calls are TRBV13-3 and TRBJ2-5; 12 bases align to TRBD2. Germline trimming cut 1 base from V and 0 bases from J; bases unmatched to any gene: 3. The germline CDR1 and CDR2 sequences are NNHDY and SYVADS. The CDR3 is 17 residues long. This CDR3 is CASSDRDWGVNQDTQYF. CDR3 DNA (partial): TGTGCCAGCAGTGATAGGGACTGGGGGGTTAACCAAGAC.

This clone was counted a few times. Any gene name here is a mouse gene name. With the read ending 4 residues before the CDR3 end, the germline J gene is used to fill in that end. Other DNA sequences of this sample code for an identical CDR3. The chain uses TRBV13-3 and TRBJ2-4; no reliable D call. This CDR3 has 14 amino acids. Between the trimmed V and J ends, which lost 5 bases and 0 bases, there was a span of 10 bases. The germline V gene has CDR1 NNHDY and CDR2 SYVADS. The CDR3 bases that were read are TGTGCCAGCAGCCTTGACACAAGTCAAAAC. Its protein product is CASSLDTSQN. The whole CDR3 protein reads CASSLDTSQNTLYF.

This clone has more than one count but fewer than ten. At residue 13, the translated DNA and the protein in TCRdb do not agree; the protein given here is derived from the DNA. Gene labels here are mouse ones. The missing CDR3 end, 3 residues past where the read stops, is filled in from the germline J gene. This chain joins TRBV1 and TRBJ1-6; 9 bases align to TRBD1. TRBJ1-6 is an open reading frame, and its role is uncertain. J gave up 5 bases and V 4 bases, and 6 bases lay outside the gene matches. Per germline, CDR1 NSQYPW and CDR2 LRSPGD (reference sequence). This CDR3 is 16 amino acids long. CDR3 amino acids: CTCSGPDRGNNSPLYF. The DNA read from the CDR3 is TGCACCTGCAGTGGCCCGGACAGGGGAAATAATTCGCCC.

A few counts support this clone. The germline and genes are mouse ones. The read terminates 4 residues before the CDR3 end, so the remaining end is supplied by the germline J gene. V gene TRBV13-2 combines with J gene TRBJ2-7; 9 nucleotides line up with TRBD2. Germline V gives CDR1 NNHNN, CDR2 SYGAGS (reference sequence). There are 14 residues in the CDR3. After removal of 5 bases from V and 2 bases from J, the junction contained 5 bases not matched to a gene. Partial CDR3 DNA: TGTGCCAGCGGGGGGACTGGGACAACCTAT. The encoded protein is CASGGTGTTY. The whole CDR3 reads CASGGTGTTYEQYF.

This clone has only a few counts. Gene names are the mouse ones. The missing CDR3 end, 4 residues past where the read stops, is filled in from the germline J gene. The J gene is TRBJ2-3, the V gene TRBV13-3; perhaps TRBD1 as D (6 bases). This CDR3 region has 16 residues. Germline CDR1 and CDR2: NNHDY and SYVADS. Trimming pared 0 bases from V and 0 bases from J, leaving 11 bases between. Incomplete CDR3 DNA: TGTGCCAGCAGTGATGATTGGGACAATAGTGCAGAA. Amino acids: CASSDDWDNSAE. The CDR3, in full, reads CASSDDWDNSAETLYF.

This clone came up a few times. Gene labels here are mouse ones. Read sequence stops 4 residues before the CDR3 end, and the germline J gene provides the missing end. The V and J genes are TRBV19 and TRBJ2-1; 9 nucleotides match TRBD1. The CDR3 extends over 11 amino acids. Germline CDR1 and CDR2: FNHDT and SITEND (reference sequence). The CDR3 protein is CAAQGAAEQFF. CDR3 DNA (partial): TGTGCCGCACAGGGGGCGGCT.

This clone was counted a few times. Genes here carry mouse names. The DNA ends 4 residues before the CDR3 does, and the rest of the CDR3 is filled in from the germline J gene. The chain carries TRBV13-1 and TRBJ1-1; 8 nucleotides align to TRBD1. This CDR3 spans 14 amino acids. J gave up 3 bases and V 4 bases, and 5 bases lay outside the gene matches. In germline, CDR1 is NSHNY, CDR2 SYGAGN. The CDR3 bases that were read are TGTGCCAGCAGTCTCAGGGGGCGAGACACA. It yields the protein CASSLRGRDT. The whole CDR3 region reads CASSLRGRDTEVFF.

Comments on this clone: Mouse gene names apply. The sequence runs out 4 residues before the end of the CDR3; the remainder is reconstructed from the germline J gene. The chain couples TRBV19 to TRBJ2-4, with a tentative D call TRBD2 (6 bases). Per the germline V gene, CDR1 is FNHDT and CDR2 is SITEND (reference sequence). The CDR3 runs to 15 residues. With 4 bases removed from V and 0 bases from J, the gap between germline ends came to 12 bases. CDR3 bases read: TGTGCCAGCAGTGTAGAACTGGGTAGTCAAAAC. Protein product: CASSVELGSQN. The complete CDR3 reads CASSVELGSQNTLYF.

This clone was detected a few times. These gene names are mouse names. The CDR3 end lies 4 residues beyond the end of the read and is filled in from the germline J gene. The chain carries TRBV13-3 and TRBJ2-5; possibly TRBD1 for D (5 bases). The CDR3 length is 16 residues. Trimming left V 3 bases short and J 0 bases short, with 14 bases between. Germline loops: CDR1 NNHDY, CDR2 SYVADS. The sequenced part of the CDR3 DNA is TGTGCCAGCAGTGGGCGAGGGGAAATTAACCAAGAC. Its translation is CASSGRGEINQD. The whole CDR3 protein is CASSGRGEINQDTQYF.

Notes on this clone: Genes here carry mouse names. The sequenced fragment ends 4 residues before the CDR3 boundary, so the rest is inferred from the germline J gene. The chain is built from TRBV13-3 and TRBJ2-5, with D tentatively TRBD1 (6 bases). V gave up 1 base and J gave up 2 bases, with 14 bases separating them. This CDR3 region has 16 residues. Per germline, CDR1 NNHDY and CDR2 SYVADS. The sequenced part of the CDR3 DNA is TGTGCCAGCAGTGATCGCCAGGGAGGGGGCCAAGAC. Encoded protein: CASSDRQGGGQD. The full-length CDR3 reads as CASSDRQGGGQDTQYF.

This clone was detected only a few times. The gene names given are mouse names. The part of the CDR3 DNA that was read is TGTGCCAGCAGTCGACAGGGAGAAAACACCGGG. The encoded protein is CASSRQGENTG. The complete CDR3 reads CASSRQGENTGQLYF. The chain uses TRBV14 and TRBJ2-2, with 7 bases matching TRBD1. The read falls 4 residues short of the CDR3 end, and the missing part is taken from the germline J gene. The CDR3 covers 15 residues. Germline loops: CDR1 SGHDT, CDR2 FRDEAV. V lost 4 bases, J lost 1 base, and 4 bases stayed unmatched.

This clone was observed a few times. The gene symbols are mouse symbols. The missing CDR3 end, 4 residues past where the read stops, is filled in from the germline J gene. The rearrangement links TRBV29 to TRBJ2-5; 10 nucleotides line up with TRBD1. CDR3 length: 14 residues. The germline V gene has CDR1 MSHET and CDR2 SYDVDS. Incomplete CDR3 DNA: TGTGCTAGCAGTTGGGGGACAGGGGAAGAC. It encodes CASSWGTGED. In full, the CDR3 is CASSWGTGEDTQYF.

This clone was detected only a few times. Germline and genes here are mouse. The read halts 4 residues ahead of the CDR3 end, with the missing end drawn from the germline J gene. This chain links TRBV14 with TRBJ2-1; tentative D call: TRBD1 (6 bases). The CDR3 has 14 residues. Germline lookup yields CDR1 SGHDT and CDR2 FRDEAV. V lost 2 bases and J lost 2, with 8 bases in between. The CDR3 loop is CASSLQGDYAEQFF. The sequenced CDR3 bases are TGTGCCAGCAGTTTACAGGGTGACTATGCT. Using reference TRBV14 and TRBJ2-1 for the parts outside the CDR3, the full variable domain is EAGVTQSPRYAVLQEGQAVSFWCDPISGHDTLYWYQQPRDQGPQLLVYFRDEAVIDNSQLPSDRFSAVRPKGTNSTLKIQSAKQGDTATYLCASSLQGDYAEQFFGPGTRLTVL.

Worth noting for this clone: The gene symbols are mouse symbols. Read data end 4 residues before the CDR3 end; the end is taken from the germline J gene. The V and J genes are TRBV1 and TRBJ2-5; no clear D. The CDR3 has 14 amino acids. Trimming removed 2 bases from V and 2 bases from J, with 8 bases in between. Germline-derived CDR1 and CDR2 are NSQYPW and LRSPGD (reference sequence). The CDR3 reads CTCSAFWLQDTQYF. Incomplete CDR3 DNA: TGCACCTGCAGTGCATTCTGGCTCCAAGAC.

This clone was recorded a few times. At residue 11, the translated DNA and the protein in TCRdb do not agree; the protein given here is derived from the DNA. Gene labels here are mouse ones. With the read ending 3 residues before the CDR3 end, the germline J gene is used to fill in that end. The chain combines TRBV13-3 with TRBJ1-6, with 7 bases aligning to TRBD1. TRBJ1-6 is classed as an ORF, of uncertain function. The CDR3 is 14 amino acids. Looked up from germline, CDR1 is NNHDY and CDR2 is SYVADS. Trimming took 5 bases from V and 8 from J; bases not matched to a gene: 7. CDR3 sequence: CASSPDREDSPLYF. The DNA read from the CDR3 is TGTGCCAGCAGCCCCGACAGGGAAGATTCGCCC.

This clone was found a few times. The translated DNA and TCRdb's protein are not identical at residue 12; the protein here was translated from the DNA. Gene names are mouse gene names. Read sequence stops 3 residues before the CDR3 end, and the germline J gene provides the missing end. This sequence joins TRBV13-3 and TRBJ1-3; D may be TRBD1 (6 bases). CDR1 is NNHDY and CDR2 is SYVADS in the germline V gene. The CDR3 is made up of 15 amino acids. V shed 3 bases and J shed 0 bases, with 10 bases lying between them. The CDR3 region is CASSGDTISGNTLYF. The sequenced CDR3 bases are TGTGCCAGCAGTGGGGACACTATTTCTGGAAATACG.